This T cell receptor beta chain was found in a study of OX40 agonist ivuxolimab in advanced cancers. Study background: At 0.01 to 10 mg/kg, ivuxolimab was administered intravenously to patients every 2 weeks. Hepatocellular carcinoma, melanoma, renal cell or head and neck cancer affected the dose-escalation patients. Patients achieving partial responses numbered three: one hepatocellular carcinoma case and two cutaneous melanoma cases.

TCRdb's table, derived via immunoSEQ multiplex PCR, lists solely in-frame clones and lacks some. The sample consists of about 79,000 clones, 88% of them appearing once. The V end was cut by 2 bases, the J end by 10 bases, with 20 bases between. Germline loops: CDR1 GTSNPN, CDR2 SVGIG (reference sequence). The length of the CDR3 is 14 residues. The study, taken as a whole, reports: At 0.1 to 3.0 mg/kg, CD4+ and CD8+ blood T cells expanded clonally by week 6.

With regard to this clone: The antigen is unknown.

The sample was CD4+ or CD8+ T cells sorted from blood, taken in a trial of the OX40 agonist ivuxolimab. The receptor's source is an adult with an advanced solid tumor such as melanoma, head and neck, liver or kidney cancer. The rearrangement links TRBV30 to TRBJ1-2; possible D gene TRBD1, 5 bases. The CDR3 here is CAWSPPAGSYSYTF. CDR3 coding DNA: TGTGCCTGGAGTCCCCCGGCAGGGTCCTACTCCTACACCTTC.